This T cell receptor beta chain was captured in a study of blood T cell repertoires in COVID-19. Generated by immunoSEQ multiplex PCR, the TCRdb table keeps only in-frame clones and is missing some. The sample contains over 300,000 clones, 70% to 90% of which appear only once. Sequenced input: PBMCs or T cells enriched from blood (not recorded which). The TCR comes from a young man who had recovered from COVID-19.

The CDR3 reads CASMFTGGEKLFF. The DNA for the CDR3 is TGTGCCAGCATGTTCACAGGGGGCGAAAAACTGTTTTTT. The V gene is TRBV6-5, the J gene TRBJ1-4; TRBD1 agrees at 9 bases. Germline CDR1 MNHEY, CDR2 SVGAGI. V gave up 7 bases and J gave up 8 bases; unmatched junction bases: 5. The CDR3 has 13 amino acids.